The next 12 T cell receptor beta chains were all read from a single sample in a study of cytomegalovirus exposure and HLA in healthy donors (dated by TCRdb to about 2017). Library generation was performed with the immunoSEQ multiplex PCR assay. A mixture of 60 forward primers for TCR Vbeta segments and 13 reverse primers for TCR Jbeta segments was used in the multiplex PCR. Held by TCRdb, this immuneACCESS table contains in-frame sequences only and omits some clones. Under half of the omission traces to an unresolved V gene where checked; the cause of the rest is unknown. This sample has roughly 66,000 clones in its table, and about 84% of those were observed once. 7.8% of the sample is held by the ten biggest clonotypes. The sample consisted of PBMCs. The receptors shown here come from a man aged 18 to 29 in good health and CMV-seropositive.

The J gene is TRBJ1-4, the V gene TRBV27, with a possible D match to TRBD1 (5 bases). Germline CDR1 reads MNHEY; CDR2 reads SMNVEV (reference sequence). The CDR3 is 14 amino acids. Trimming shortened V by 8 bases and J by 2 bases, and 12 bases separated the two germline ends. The CDR3 DNA is TGTGCCAGCCGCAAAGGGGCGACTAATGAAAAACTGTTTTTT. Amino acids: CASRKGATNEKLFF.

This clone appeared a few times. Written as DNA, the CDR3 is TGTGCCATCAGTGGGGGAGGGGCGCGGGTACCAGATACGCAGTATTTT. It codes for CAISGGGARVPDTQYF. The J gene is TRBJ2-3, the V gene TRBV10-3; 7 positions match TRBD2. Germline V CDR1 and CDR2: ENHRY, SYGVKD. CDR3 length: 16 residues. After removal of 4 bases from V and 4 bases from J, the junction contained 11 bases not matched to a gene.

The chain uses TRBV27 and TRBJ1-1; TRBD1 is a possible D gene (5 bases). Per the germline V gene, CDR1 is MNHEY and CDR2 is SMNVEV (reference sequence). Trimming shortened V by 6 bases and J by 5 bases, and 16 bases separated the two germline ends. CDR3 length equals 14 residues. The CDR3 bases are TGTGCCAGCAGCTCGGACGTTCGGGGGACTGAAGCTTTCTTT. Translating it yields CASSSDVRGTEAFF.

The chain uses TRBV5-8 and TRBJ1-1; perhaps TRBD1 as D (5 bases). CDR3 length: 14 amino acids. Trimming removed 1 base from V and 3 bases from J, with 10 bases in between. Germline CDR1 SGHTS, CDR2 YDEGEE. The CDR3 DNA is TGTGCCAGCAGCTTGCAGGGAGGCGACACTGAAGCTTTCTTT. This codes for CASSLQGGDTEAFF.

This clone was observed a single time. The rearrangement links TRBV25-1 to TRBJ2-7, with TRBD2 identical over 8 bases. There are 16 residues in the CDR3. The junction had 14 bases not matched to a gene; V was cut back by 5 bases and J by 5 bases. CDR1 and CDR2 (germline): MGHDK, SYGVNS. In DNA, the CDR3 is TGTGCCAGCAGTTCCAGTTTGAGCGGGAGTACCCACGAGCAGTACTTC. Its translation: CASSSSLSGSTHEQYF.

The chain links TRBV10-3 to TRBJ1-5; 9 positions match TRBD1. This CDR3 is 17 amino acids long. Germline-derived CDR1 and CDR2 are ENHRY and SYGVKD. J lost 2 bases, V lost 4 bases, and 9 bases had no gene match. CDR3 region: CAISAGTGQRGNQPQHF. DNA for the CDR3: TGTGCCATCAGTGCCGGGACAGGGCAAAGGGGCAATCAGCCCCAGCATTTT.

The chain joins TRBV6-1 to TRBJ2-1, with TRBD1 matching 12 bases. Per germline, CDR1 MNHNS and CDR2 SASEGT. Losses at the gene ends were 3 bases for V and 2 bases for J; bases not matched to a gene: 5. This CDR3 has 17 residues. CDR3 in DNA: TGTGCCAGCAGTGACCCCGGGACAGGGGGCACCTACAATGAGCAGTTCTTC. It encodes CASSDPGTGGTYNEQFF.

In this sample, this clone turned up a few times. This sequence joins TRBV29-1 and TRBJ2-7; 9 bases agree with TRBD2. The CDR3 covers 14 residues. V dropped 3 bases and J dropped 7; count of bases not matched to a gene: 10. Germline V gene lookup returns CDR1 SQVTM and CDR2 ANQGSEA. CDR3: CSVDLREGGSEQYF. CDR3 in DNA: TGCAGCGTTGACCTGCGGGAGGGAGGCTCTGAGCAGTACTTC.

This sequence joins TRBV7-9 and TRBJ1-6, with a possible D match to TRBD1 (6 bases). Germline V CDR1 and CDR2: SEHNR, FQNEAQ (reference sequence). V was pared by 5 bases and J by 14 bases, with 13 bases between. This CDR3 contains 12 residues. CDR3 in DNA: TGTGCCAGCAGCCAATTACAGGGCACCCTCCACTTT. Translating gives CASSQLQGTLHF.

This clone was seen a single time. The chain combines TRBV10-3 with TRBJ2-5; TRBD2 matches 9 bases. The J segment lost 4 bases and the V segment lost 8 bases, leaving 5 bases of the junction unmatched. Germline CDR1 and CDR2: ENHRY and SYGVKD. The CDR3 length is 13 residues. CDR3: CAIGRAGGETQYF. DNA for the CDR3: TGTGCCATCGGTCGAGCGGGAGGAGAGACCCAGTACTTC.

The V and J genes are TRBV28 and TRBJ1-4; D is possibly TRBD1 (5 bases). CDR1 MDHEN and CDR2 SYDVKM come from the germline V gene. This CDR3 is built from 15 residues. The V end lost 5 bases, the J end lost 6 bases, and 16 bases lay between the germline ends. CDR3 coding DNA: TGTGCCAGCAGTCCACACGGGCCGGGGGATGAAAAACTGTTTTTT. This encodes CASSPHGPGDEKLFF.

CDR3 nucleotide sequence: TGTGCCTGGAGTGTAGGGACTTTGAGGAACAATCAGCCCCAGCATTTT. Amino acids: CAWSVGTLRNNQPQHF. The chain couples TRBV30 to TRBJ1-5; D is possibly TRBD1 (5 bases). Trimming took off 0 bases at V and 3 bases at J, with 15 bases between the two ends. This CDR3 comprises 16 residues. Germline V gene lookup returns CDR1 GTSNPN and CDR2 SVGIG (reference sequence). Full variable domain (rest looked up from reference TRBV30 and TRBJ1-5): SQTIHQWPATLVQPVGSPLSLECTVEGTSNPNLYWYRQAAGRGLQLLFYSVGIGQISSEVPQNLSASRPQDRQFILSSKKLLLSDSGFYLCAWSVGTLRNNQPQHFGDGTRLSIL.